Below are 14 T cell receptor beta chains sequenced from a single sample in a study of T cell repertoires in cytomegalovirus infection. These TCRs' antigens remain unknown. TCRdb processed the reads anew with MiXCR; each CDR3 protein has one entry. This table has hundreds of thousands of distinct CDR3 sequences, about 33% appearing once. This specimen consisted of cultured PBMCs, obtained from culture after CMV antigen stimulation. These receptors all stem from a human donor in good health (CMV status not recorded). Some clones in this sample may be carry-over from other donors' samples.

V is TRBV5-1 and J is TRBJ2-6; 9 bases match TRBD1. The germline V gene has CDR1 SGHRS and CDR2 YFSETQ. Germline trimming cut 4 bases from V and 0 bases from J; bases unmatched to any gene: 11. The CDR3 contains 19 residues. The CDR3 reads CASSQPGQGEGSGANVLTF. The CDR3 region has the DNA TGCGCCAGCAGCCAACCGGGACAGGGAGAGGGCTCTGGGGCCAACGTCCTGACTTTC.

This clonotype was seen a handful of times. The chain recombines TRBV7-8 with TRBJ2-1, with 12 positions matching TRBD2. CDR3 size: 16 residues. Germline CDR1 is SGHVS and CDR2 is FQNEAQ. The junction had 7 bases not matched to a gene; V was cut back by 1 base and J by 9 bases. The CDR3 is CASSLGGASGRVEQFF. CDR3 in DNA: TGTGCCAGCAGCTTAGGGGGGGCTAGCGGGAGGGTTGAGCAGTTCTTC.

The gene calls are TRBV29-1 and TRBJ2-3; 8 bases map to TRBD2. Germline V gene data show CDR1 as SQVTM and CDR2 as ANQGSEA. Trimming removed 7 bases from V and 2 bases from J; junction bases left unmatched: 8. The CDR3 is 14 amino acids. CDR3 amino acids: CSAKRGGFTDTQYF. The DNA of the CDR3 is TGCAGCGCGAAACGGGGGGGATTCACAGATACGCAGTATTTT.

V usage is TRBV10-3 and J usage is TRBJ2-7, with a possible D match to TRBD1 (6 bases). In germline, CDR1 is ENHRY, CDR2 SYGVKD. The germline V and J ends were trimmed by 2 bases and 7 bases, with 15 bases remaining between them. The CDR3 length is 14 residues. The CDR3 nucleotides are TGTGCCATCAGTGAGGCCGGGACACCCCGGGAGCAGTACTTC. Its translation is CAISEAGTPREQYF.

The chain couples TRBV19 to TRBJ2-3, with no clear D. The ends were cut back, 3 bases at V and 4 bases at J, with 5 bases in the middle. The germline V gene has CDR1 LNHDA and CDR2 SQIVND (reference sequence). The CDR3 extends over 12 amino acids. The CDR3 DNA follows: TGTGCCAGTAGTATGAGTCCAGATACGCAGTATTTT. Protein: CASSMSPDTQYF.

This clonotype was counted a few times. The chain is built from TRBV6-6 and TRBJ2-7, with 13 bases matching TRBD2. Germline-derived CDR1 and CDR2 are MNHNY and SVGAGI (reference sequence). The V gene end was trimmed by 5 bases and the J gene end by 3 bases; junction bases not matched to a gene: 4. The CDR3 runs to 15 residues. This CDR3 is CASSRTSGSGYEQYV. Here the CDR3 DNA reads TGTGCCAGCAGTCGGACTAGCGGGAGTGGCTACGAGCAGTACGTC.

In this sample, this clonotype turned up a few times. The V and J genes are TRBV6-2 or TRBV6-3 and TRBJ2-4; 9 bases line up with TRBD1. CDR1 MNHEY and CDR2 SVGEGT come from the germline V gene. This CDR3 is built from 14 residues. The J segment lost 2 bases and the V segment lost 6 bases, leaving 2 bases of the junction unmatched. The CDR3 DNA reads TGTGCCAGCAGAGACAGGGGGACCAAAAACATTCAGTACTTC. The encoded protein is CASRDRGTKNIQYF.

The J gene is TRBJ1-2, the V gene TRBV5-8; D is uncertain. Germline V lookup: CDR1 SGHTS, CDR2 YDEGEE. The length of the CDR3 is 13 residues. V was cut by 4 bases and J by 10 bases, with 17 bases left in between. The CDR3 region is CASSPAPGRPYTF. The CDR3 DNA follows: TGTGCCAGCAGCCCCGCTCCCGGTCGGCCCTACACCTTC.

This clonotype has a count of ten or more. The chain combines TRBV7-2 with TRBJ2-5; weak D call: TRBD1 (5 bases). CDR3 length: 12 residues. The germline V gene encodes CDR1 SGHTA and CDR2 FQGNSA. The V end was cut by 5 bases, the J end by 1 base, with 5 bases between. CDR3: CASSRGQETQYF. The DNA of the CDR3 is TGTGCCAGCAGCAGGGGCCAAGAGACCCAGTACTTC. Based on the CDR3 plus reference TRBV7-2 and TRBJ2-5, the full variable domain is GAGVSQSPSNKVTEKGKDVELRCDPISGHTALYWYRQSLGQGLEFLIYFQGNSAPDKSGLPSDRFSAERTGGSVSTLTIQRTQQEDSAVYLCASSRGQETQYFGPGTRLLVL.

This chain links TRBV19 with TRBJ2-1; 8 bases match TRBD1. CDR1 is LNHDA, CDR2 SQIVND, per germline (reference sequence). The CDR3 sequence is 16 residues long. V lost 1 base to trimming and J lost 3 bases; unmatched junction nucleotides: 5. CDR3 sequence reads: CASSIAVTGVYNEQFF. DNA of the CDR3: TGTGCCAGTAGTATAGCCGTGACAGGGGTCTACAATGAGCAGTTCTTC. Full variable domain (remainder filled in from reference TRBV19 and TRBJ2-1): DGGITQSPKYLFRKEGQNVTLSCEQNLNHDAMYWYRQDPGQGLRLIYYSQIVNDFQKGDIAEGYSVSREKKESFPLTVTSAQKNPTAFYLCASSIAVTGVYNEQFFGPGTRLTVL.

This clonotype was recorded a few times. V usage is TRBV11-2 and J usage is TRBJ2-4; TRBD1 might be the D (7 bases). The CDR3 has 17 residues. CDR1 and CDR2 (germline): SGHAT, FQNNGV. V shed 5 bases and J shed 6 bases, with 23 bases lying between them. The CDR3 sequence: CASSTQTGQSGGNIQYF. CDR3 coding DNA: TGTGCCAGCAGCACCCAAACGGGACAGTCCGGGGGAAACATTCAGTACTTC.

This clonotype was observed a few times. V usage is TRBV4-1 and J usage is TRBJ2-6, with D possibly being TRBD2 (6 bases). The CDR3 contains 16 residues. V lost 0 bases, J lost 2 bases, and 8 bases lay in between. CDR1 and CDR2 (germline): MGHRA, YSYEKL. The CDR3 sequence is CASSQEPGAGANVLTF. The CDR3, as DNA: TGCGCCAGCAGCCAAGAGCCGGGGGCTGGGGCCAACGTCCTGACTTTC.

The chain links TRBV12-3 or TRBV12-4 to TRBJ1-5; 8 bases are a match to TRBD1. The junction had 10 bases not matched to a gene; V was cut back by 6 bases and J by 6 bases. The CDR3 is 15 residues long. The CDR3 bases are TGTGCCAGCAGCACGGACAGGGAACAGAGTCAGCCCCAGCATTTT. This gives the protein CASSTDREQSQPQHF.

This clonotype was seen repeatedly, ten times or more. V gene TRBV7-2 combines with J gene TRBJ1-6; D not certain. Trimming pared 6 bases from V and 4 bases from J, leaving 13 bases between. Germline CDR1 SGHTA, CDR2 FQGNSA. This CDR3 spans 15 amino acids. CDR3 in amino acids: CASRVARTYNSPLHF. The CDR3 DNA is TGTGCCAGCAGAGTCGCACGGACTTATAATTCACCCCTCCACTTT. Drawing the rest from reference TRBV7-2 and TRBJ1-6, the complete variable domain is GAGVSQSPSNKVTEKGKDVELRCDPISGHTALYWYRQSLGQGLEFLIYFQGNSAPDKSGLPSDRFSAERTGGSVSTLTIQRTQQEDSAVYLCASRVARTYNSPLHFGNGTRLTVT.